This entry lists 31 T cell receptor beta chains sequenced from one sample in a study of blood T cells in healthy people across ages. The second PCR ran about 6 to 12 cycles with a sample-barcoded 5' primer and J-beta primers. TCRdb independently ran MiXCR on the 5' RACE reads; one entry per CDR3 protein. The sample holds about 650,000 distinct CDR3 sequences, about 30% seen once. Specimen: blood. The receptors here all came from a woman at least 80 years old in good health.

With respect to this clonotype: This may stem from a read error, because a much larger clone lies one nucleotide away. Here the CDR3 reads CASSLFLRDKLPYEQYF. The CDR3, as DNA: TGTGCCAGCAGTCTCTTCCTTAGGGACAAGCTCCCCTACGAGCAGTACTTC. The rearrangement uses TRBV12-3 or TRBV12-4 and TRBJ2-7, with D possibly matching TRBD1 (6 bases). V was cut by 5 bases and J by 2 bases, with 22 bases left in between. This CDR3 has 17 residues.

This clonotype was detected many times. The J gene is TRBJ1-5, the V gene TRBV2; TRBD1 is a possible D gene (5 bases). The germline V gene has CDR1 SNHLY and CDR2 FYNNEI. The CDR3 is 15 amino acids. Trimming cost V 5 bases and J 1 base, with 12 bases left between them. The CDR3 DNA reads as TGTGCCAGCAGTTGGTCGTCAGGGAGCAATCAGCCCCAGCATTTT. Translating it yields CASSWSSGSNQPQHF.

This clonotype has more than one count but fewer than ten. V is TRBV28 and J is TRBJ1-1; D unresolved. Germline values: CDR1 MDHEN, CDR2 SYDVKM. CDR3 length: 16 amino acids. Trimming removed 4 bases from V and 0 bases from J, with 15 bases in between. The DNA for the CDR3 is TGTGCCAGCAGTTCCGACGGCAAATTCTTGAACACTGAAGCTTTCTTT. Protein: CASSSDGKFLNTEAFF.

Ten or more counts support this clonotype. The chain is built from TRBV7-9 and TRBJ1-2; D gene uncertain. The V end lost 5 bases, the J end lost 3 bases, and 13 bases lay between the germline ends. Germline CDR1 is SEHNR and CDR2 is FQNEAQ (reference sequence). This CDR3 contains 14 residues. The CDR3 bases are TGTGCCAGCAGCGAAGGTCTGGGTGACTATGGCTACACCTTC. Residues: CASSEGLGDYGYTF.

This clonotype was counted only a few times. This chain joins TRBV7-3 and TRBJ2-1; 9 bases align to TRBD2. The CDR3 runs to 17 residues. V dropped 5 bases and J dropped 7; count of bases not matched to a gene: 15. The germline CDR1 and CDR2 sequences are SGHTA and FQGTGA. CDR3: CASSPGTSTPHRNEQFF. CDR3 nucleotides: TGTGCCAGCAGCCCCGGGACTAGCACCCCCCATCGGAATGAGCAGTTCTTC.

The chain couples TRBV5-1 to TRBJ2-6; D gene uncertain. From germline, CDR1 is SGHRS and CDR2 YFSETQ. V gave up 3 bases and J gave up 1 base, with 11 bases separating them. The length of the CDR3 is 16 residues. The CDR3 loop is CASSSTGRSGANVLTF. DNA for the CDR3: TGCGCCAGCAGCTCTACCGGACGATCTGGGGCCAACGTCCTGACTTTC. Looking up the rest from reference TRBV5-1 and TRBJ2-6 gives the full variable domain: KAGVTQTPRYLIKTRGQQVTLSCSPISGHRSVSWYQQTPGQGLQFLFEYFSETQRNKGNFPGRFSGRQFSNSRSEMNVSTLELGDSALYLCASSSTGRSGANVLTFGAGSRLTVL.

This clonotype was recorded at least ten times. The CDR3, as DNA: TGTGCCAGCAGTGGGGGACAGGACCCCTCCTACGAGCAGTACTTC. It codes for CASSGGQDPSYEQYF. This sequence joins TRBV6-1 and TRBJ2-7, with 8 nucleotides matching TRBD1. With 4 bases clipped from V and 0 bases from J, the junction kept 5 bases outside the gene matches. This CDR3 is 15 amino acids long. Germline V gene sequence: CDR1 MNHNS, CDR2 SASEGT.

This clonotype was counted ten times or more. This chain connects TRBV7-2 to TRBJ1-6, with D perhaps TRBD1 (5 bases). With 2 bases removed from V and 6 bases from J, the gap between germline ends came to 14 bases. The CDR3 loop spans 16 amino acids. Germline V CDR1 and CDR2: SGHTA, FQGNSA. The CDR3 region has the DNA TGTGCCAGCAGCTTAATTGGGGGTACGGGTAATTCACCCCTCCACTTT. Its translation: CASSLIGGTGNSPLHF.

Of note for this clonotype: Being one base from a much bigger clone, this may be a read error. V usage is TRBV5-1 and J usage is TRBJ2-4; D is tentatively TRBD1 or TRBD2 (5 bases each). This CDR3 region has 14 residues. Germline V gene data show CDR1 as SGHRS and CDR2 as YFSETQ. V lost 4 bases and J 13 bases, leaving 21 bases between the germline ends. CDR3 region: CASSTVGTREIQYF. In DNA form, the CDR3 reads TGCGCCAGCAGCACGGTGGGTACCAGGGAGATCCAGTACTTC.

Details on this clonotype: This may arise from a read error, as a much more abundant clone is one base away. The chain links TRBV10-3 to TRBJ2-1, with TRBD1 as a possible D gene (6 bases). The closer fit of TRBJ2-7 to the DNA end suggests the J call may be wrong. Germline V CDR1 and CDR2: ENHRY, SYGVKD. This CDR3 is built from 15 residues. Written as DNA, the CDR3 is TGTGCCATCAGTGAGTCGGGGGCTCGGTACAATGAGCAGTACTTC. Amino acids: CAISESGARYNEQYF.

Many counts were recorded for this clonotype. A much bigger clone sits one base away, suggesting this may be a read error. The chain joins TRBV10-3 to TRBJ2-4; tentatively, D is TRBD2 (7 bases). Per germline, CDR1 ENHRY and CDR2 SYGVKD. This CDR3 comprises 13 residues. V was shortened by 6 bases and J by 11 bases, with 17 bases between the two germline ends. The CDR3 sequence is CAIRGGPARFQYF. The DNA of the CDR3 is TGTGCCATCAGGGGGGGGCCAGCTCGATTTCAGTACTTC.

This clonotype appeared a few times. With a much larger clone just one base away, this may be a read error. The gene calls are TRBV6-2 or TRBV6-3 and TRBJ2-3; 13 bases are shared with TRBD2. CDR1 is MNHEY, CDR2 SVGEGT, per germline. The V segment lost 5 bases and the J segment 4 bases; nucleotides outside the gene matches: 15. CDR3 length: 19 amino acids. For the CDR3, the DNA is TGTGCCAGCAGTGCCGGACTAGCGGGGGCCACCACTCGCTCAGATACGCAGTATTTT. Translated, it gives CASSAGLAGATTRSDTQYF.

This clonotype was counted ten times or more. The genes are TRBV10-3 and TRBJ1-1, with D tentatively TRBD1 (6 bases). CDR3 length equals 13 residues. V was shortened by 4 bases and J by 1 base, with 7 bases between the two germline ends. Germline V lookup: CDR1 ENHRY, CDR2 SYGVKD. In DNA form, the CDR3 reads TGTGCCATCAGTGTGACAGGGAACACTGAAGCTTTCTTT. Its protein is CAISVTGNTEAFF.

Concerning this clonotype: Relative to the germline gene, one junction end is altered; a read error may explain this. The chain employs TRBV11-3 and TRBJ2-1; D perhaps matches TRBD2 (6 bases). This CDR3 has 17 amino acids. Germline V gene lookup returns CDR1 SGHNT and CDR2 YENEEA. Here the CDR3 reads CASSLGGGSSSHNEQFF. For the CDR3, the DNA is TGTGCCAGCAGCTTAGGGGGAGGATCTAGCTCCCACAATGAGCAGTTCTTC.

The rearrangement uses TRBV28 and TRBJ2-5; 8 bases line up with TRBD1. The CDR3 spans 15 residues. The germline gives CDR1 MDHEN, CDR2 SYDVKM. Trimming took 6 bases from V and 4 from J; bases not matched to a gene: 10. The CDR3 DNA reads TGTGCCAGCAGCCACGACAGGGGTGCGGGAGAGACCCAGTACTTC. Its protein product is CASSHDRGAGETQYF.

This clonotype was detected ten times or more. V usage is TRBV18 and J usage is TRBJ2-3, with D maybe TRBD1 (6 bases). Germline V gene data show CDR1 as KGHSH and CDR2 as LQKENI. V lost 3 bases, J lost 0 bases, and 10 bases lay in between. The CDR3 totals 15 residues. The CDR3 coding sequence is TGTGCCAGCTCACCCCGCAGGGGTAGCACAGATACGCAGTATTTT. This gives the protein CASSPRRGSTDTQYF. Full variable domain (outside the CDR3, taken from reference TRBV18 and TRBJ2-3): NAGVMQNPRHLVRRRGQEARLRCSPMKGHSHVYWYRQLPEEGLKFMVYLQKENIIDESGMPKERFSAEFPKEGPSILRIQQVVRGDSAAYFCASSPRRGSTDTQYFGPGTRLTVL.

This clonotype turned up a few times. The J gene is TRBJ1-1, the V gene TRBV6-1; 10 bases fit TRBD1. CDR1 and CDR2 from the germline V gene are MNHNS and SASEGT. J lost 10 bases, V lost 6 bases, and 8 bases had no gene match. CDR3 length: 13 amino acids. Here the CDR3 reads CASRATGGSGAFF. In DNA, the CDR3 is TGTGCCAGCAGAGCGACAGGGGGCAGCGGAGCTTTCTTT.

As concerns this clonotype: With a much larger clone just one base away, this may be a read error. The CDR3 loop reads CSVRVGASEKPTYEQYF. The CDR3, as DNA: TGCAGTGTAAGGGTCGGAGCATCGGAAAAACCGACCTACGAGCAGTACTTC. This chain joins TRBV20-1 and TRBJ2-7; no firm D call. V shed 7 bases and J shed 2 bases, with 27 bases lying between them. Germline assignment: CDR1 DFQATT and CDR2 SNEGSKA (reference sequence). The CDR3 contains 17 residues.

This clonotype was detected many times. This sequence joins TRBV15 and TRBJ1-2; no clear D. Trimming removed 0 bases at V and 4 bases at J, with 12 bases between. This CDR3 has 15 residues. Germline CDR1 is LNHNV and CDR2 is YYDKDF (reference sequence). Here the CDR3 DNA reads TGTGCCACCAGCAGAGATCTGCGGGAATTCTATGGCTACACCTTC. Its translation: CATSRDLREFYGYTF.

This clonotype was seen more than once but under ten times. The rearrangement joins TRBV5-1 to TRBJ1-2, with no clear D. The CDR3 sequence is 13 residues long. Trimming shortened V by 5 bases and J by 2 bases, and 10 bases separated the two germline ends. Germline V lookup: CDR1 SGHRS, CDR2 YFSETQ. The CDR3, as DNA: TGCGCCAGCAGGGATGACTTAAACTATGGCTACACCTTC. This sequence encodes CASRDDLNYGYTF.

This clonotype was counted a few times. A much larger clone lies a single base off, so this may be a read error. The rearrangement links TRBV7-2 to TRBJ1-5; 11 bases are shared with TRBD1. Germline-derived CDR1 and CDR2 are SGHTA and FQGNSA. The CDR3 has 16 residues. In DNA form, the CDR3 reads TGTGCCAGCGGCTTAGGAGGACAGGGGGCAAATCAGCCCCAGCATTTT. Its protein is CASGLGGQGANQPQHF.

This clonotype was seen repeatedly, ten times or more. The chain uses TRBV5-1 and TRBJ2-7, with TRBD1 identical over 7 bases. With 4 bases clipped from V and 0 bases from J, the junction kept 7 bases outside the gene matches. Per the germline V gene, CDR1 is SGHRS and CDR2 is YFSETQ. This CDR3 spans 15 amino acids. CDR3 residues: CASSLPTGFSYEQYF. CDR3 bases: TGCGCCAGCAGCCTTCCGACAGGGTTCTCCTACGAGCAGTACTTC.

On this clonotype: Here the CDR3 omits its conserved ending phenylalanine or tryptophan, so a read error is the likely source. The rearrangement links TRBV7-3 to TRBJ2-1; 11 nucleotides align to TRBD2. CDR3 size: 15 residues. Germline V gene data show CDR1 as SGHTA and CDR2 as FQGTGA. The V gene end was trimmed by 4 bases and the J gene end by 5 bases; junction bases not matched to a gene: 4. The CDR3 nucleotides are TGTGCCAGCAGCTCCTTAGCGGGGGGGAACAATGAGCAGTTCTCC. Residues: CASSSLAGGNNEQFS.

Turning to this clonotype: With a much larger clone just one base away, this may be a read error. CDR3 in DNA: TGTGCCAGCAGCTTAAACCCCGACCGGGGTGGCTACACCTTC. As protein: CASSLNPDRGGYTF. This chain uses TRBV7-3 with TRBJ1-2; D not resolved. CDR3 length: 14 residues. Trimming took 1 base from V and 7 from J, leaving 13 bases between them. Germline loops: CDR1 SGHTA, CDR2 FQGTGA.

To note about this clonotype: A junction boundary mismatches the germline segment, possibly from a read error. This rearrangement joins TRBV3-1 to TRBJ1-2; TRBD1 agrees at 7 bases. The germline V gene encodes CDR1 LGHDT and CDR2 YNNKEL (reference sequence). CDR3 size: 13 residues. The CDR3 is CASSQGQAGGYTF. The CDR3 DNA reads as TGTGCCAGTAGCCAAGGACAGGCGGGAGGCTACACCTTC.

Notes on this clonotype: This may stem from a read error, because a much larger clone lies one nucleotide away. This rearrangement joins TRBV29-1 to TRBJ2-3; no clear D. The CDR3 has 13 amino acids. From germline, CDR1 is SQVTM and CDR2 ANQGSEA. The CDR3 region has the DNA TGCCGCGTTGAAGTCAGGTCCAGGGATACGCAGTATTTT. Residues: CRVEVRSRDTQYF.

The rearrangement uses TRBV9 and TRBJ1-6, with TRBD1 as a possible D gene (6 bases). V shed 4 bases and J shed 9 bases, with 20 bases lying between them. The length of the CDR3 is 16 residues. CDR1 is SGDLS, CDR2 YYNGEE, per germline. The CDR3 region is CASSNNRDWMFSPLHF. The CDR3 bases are TGTGCCAGCAGCAACAACAGGGATTGGATGTTTTCACCCCTCCACTTT.

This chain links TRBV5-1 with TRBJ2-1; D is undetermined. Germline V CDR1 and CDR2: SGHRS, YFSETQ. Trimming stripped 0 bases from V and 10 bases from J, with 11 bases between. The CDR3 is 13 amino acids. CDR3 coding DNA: TGCGCCAGCAGCTTGGGGTATCAGGCGGAGCAGTTCTTC. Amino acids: CASSLGYQAEQFF.

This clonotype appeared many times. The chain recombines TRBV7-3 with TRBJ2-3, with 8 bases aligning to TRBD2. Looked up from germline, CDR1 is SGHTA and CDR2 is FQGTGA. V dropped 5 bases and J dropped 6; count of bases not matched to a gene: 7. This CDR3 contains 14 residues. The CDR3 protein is CASSPGLAADTQYF. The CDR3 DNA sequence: TGTGCCAGCAGCCCCGGACTAGCTGCCGATACGCAGTATTTT. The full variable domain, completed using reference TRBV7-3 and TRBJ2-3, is GAGVSQTPSNKVTEKGKYVELRCDPISGHTALYWYRQSLGQGPEFLIYFQGTGAADDSGLPNDRFFAVRPEGSVSTLKIQRTERGDSAVYLCASSPGLAADTQYFGPGTRLTVL.

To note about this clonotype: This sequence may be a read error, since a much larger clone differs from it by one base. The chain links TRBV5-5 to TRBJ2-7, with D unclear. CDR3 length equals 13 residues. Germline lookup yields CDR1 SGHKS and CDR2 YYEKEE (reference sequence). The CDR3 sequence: CVSSQLTSYEQYF. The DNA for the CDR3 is TGTGTCAGCAGCCAACTGACATCCTACGAGCAGTACTTC.

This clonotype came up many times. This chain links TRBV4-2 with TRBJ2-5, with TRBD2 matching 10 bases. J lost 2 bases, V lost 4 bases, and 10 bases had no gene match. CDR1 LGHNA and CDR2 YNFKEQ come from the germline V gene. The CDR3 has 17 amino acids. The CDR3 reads CASSLRVAGGPQETQYF. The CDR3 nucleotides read TGTGCCAGCAGCCTGAGGGTAGCGGGGGGACCACAAGAGACCCAGTACTTC.